This T cell receptor beta chain was recovered during a study of coeliac disease. The table came from immunoSEQ multiplex PCR; TCRdb's copy has only in-frame clones and leaves some out. The table includes roughly 7,900 clones, about three fifths detected once. Germline V lookup: CDR1 SNHLY, CDR2 FYNNEI. The CDR3 has 11 residues. V dropped 5 bases and J dropped 1 base, with 2 bases sitting between them. The TCR originated in an older woman with active celiac disease. Input material: lamina propria lymphocytes from the gut. The chain carries TRBV2 and TRBJ1-1; no firm D call. The CDR3 is CASSRNTEAFF. CDR3 nucleotide sequence: TGTGCCAGCAGTCGGAACACTGAAGCTTTCTTT. Full variable domain (outside the CDR3, taken from reference TRBV2 and TRBJ1-1): EPEVTQTPSHQVTQMGQEVILRCVPISNHLYFYWYRQILGQKVEFLVSFYNNEISEKSEIFDDQFSVERPDGSNFTLKIRSTKLEDSAMYFCASSRNTEAFFGQGTRLTVV.